The clone carrying this T cell receptor (beta chain) was seen just once. In the source study's methods: Estimated nucleated cell counts came from reference gene primer amplification. Data came from immunoSEQ multiplex PCR; TCRdb stores just in-frame clones and leaves some out. V and J calls and clone size are those listed in that table; D and trimming were worked out from the DNA. The table has some 80,000 clones, roughly 80% seen once. The data stem from a study of blood T cell repertoires in COVID-19. For the study at large: Samples taken during acute and convalescent COVID-19 were collected in the United States, Italy and Spain.

Germline assignment: CDR1 LGHDT and CDR2 YNNKEL (reference sequence). V lost 2 bases to trimming and J lost 2 bases, with 13 bases between them. CDR3 length equals 17 residues. The receptor's source is a woman aged 65 to 85 with acute or convalescent COVID-19. The chain has TRBV3-1 (or the pseudogene TRBV3-2) and TRBJ2-6; D is undetermined. The sample was peripheral blood. The CDR3 is CASSQKRWVAGANVLTF. In nucleotides, the CDR3 is TGTGCCAGCAGCCAAAAGCGTTGGGTGGCTGGGGCCAACGTCCTGACTTTC.